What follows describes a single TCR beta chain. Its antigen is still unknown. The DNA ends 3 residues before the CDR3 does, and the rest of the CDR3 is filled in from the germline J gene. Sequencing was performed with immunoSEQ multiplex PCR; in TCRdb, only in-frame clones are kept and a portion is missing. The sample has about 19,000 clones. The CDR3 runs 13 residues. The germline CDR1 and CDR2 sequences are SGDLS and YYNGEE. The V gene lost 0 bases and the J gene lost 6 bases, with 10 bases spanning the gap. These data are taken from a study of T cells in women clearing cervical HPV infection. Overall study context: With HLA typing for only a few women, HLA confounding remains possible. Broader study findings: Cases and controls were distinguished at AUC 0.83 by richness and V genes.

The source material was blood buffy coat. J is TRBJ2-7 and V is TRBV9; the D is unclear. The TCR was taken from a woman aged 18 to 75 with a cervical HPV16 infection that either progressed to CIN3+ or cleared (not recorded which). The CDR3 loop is CASSVATAGEQYF. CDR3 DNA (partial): TGTGCCAGCAGCGTAGCTACCGCCGGCGAG.